The 31 T cell receptor beta chains below all came from one sample that was sequenced in a study of blood T cell repertoires in COVID-19. The protocol was immunoSEQ multiplex PCR, while the TCRdb copy is restricted to in-frame clones and leaves out a portion. This table has over 300,000 clones, around 90% appearing once. The sample taken for sequencing was peripheral blood. The receptors come from a middle-aged man with acute or convalescent COVID-19.

This chain connects TRBV28 to TRBJ1-1, with D perhaps TRBD1 (5 bases). This CDR3 region has 13 residues. The germline V and J ends were trimmed by 7 bases and 1 base, with 10 bases remaining between them. Germline CDR1 and CDR2: MDHEN and SYDVKM. The CDR3 here is CASNVGQNTEAFF. CDR3 sequence (DNA): TGTGCCAGCAACGTCGGACAGAACACTGAAGCTTTCTTT.

This sequence joins TRBV6-5 and TRBJ2-5; 9 bases map to TRBD2. CDR1 is MNHEY, CDR2 SVGAGI, per germline. V was pared by 1 base and J by 5 bases, with 8 bases of the junction left unmatched. CDR3 length equals 16 residues. The CDR3 bases are TGTGCCAGCAGTTACTGGTTTAGCGGGGGCGGGGAGACCCAGTACTTC. Protein: CASSYWFSGGGETQYF.

The chain combines TRBV6-5 with TRBJ1-2, with D possibly matching TRBD1 (5 bases). CDR1 is MNHEY, CDR2 SVGAGI, per germline. CDR3 size: 13 residues. The V end lost 6 bases, the J end lost 7 bases, and 15 bases lay between the germline ends. The DNA for the CDR3 is TGTGCCAGCAGCCCAATAGACAGACCTGGCTACACCTTC. It translates to CASSPIDRPGYTF.

This sequence joins TRBV7-8 and TRBJ2-2, with 8 nucleotides matching TRBD1. Germline loops: CDR1 SGHVS, CDR2 FQNEAQ. V shed 4 bases and J 4 bases; nucleotides not matched to a gene: 14. The CDR3 is 18 amino acids. CDR3 residues: CASSSILDRAAGTGELFF. CDR3 nucleotide sequence: TGTGCCAGCAGCTCCATTCTGGACAGGGCTGCGGGCACCGGGGAGCTGTTTTTT.

This clone was counted between two and nine times. This rearrangement joins TRBV21-1 to TRBJ1-1. TRBV21-1 is listed as a pseudogene. CDR3 size: 16 residues. Here the CDR3 reads CASSKGKGGTYSEAFF. DNA for the CDR3: TGTGCCAGCAGCAAAGGCAAGGGCGGGACCTACTCTGAAGCTTTCTTT.

The rearrangement links TRBV5-1 to TRBJ1-1, with D unresolved. Per germline, CDR1 SGHRS and CDR2 YFSETQ. The CDR3 runs to 14 residues. V was clipped by 0 bases and J by 4 bases, with 10 bases between them. The CDR3 spells CASSLGVEGTEAFF. CDR3 nucleotides: TGCGCCAGCAGCTTGGGGGTAGAGGGCACTGAAGCTTTCTTT. Together with reference TRBV5-1 and TRBJ1-1, the CDR3 gives the full variable domain: KAGVTQTPRYLIKTRGQQVTLSCSPISGHRSVSWYQQTPGQGLQFLFEYFSETQRNKGNFPGRFSGRQFSNSRSEMNVSTLELGDSALYLCASSLGVEGTEAFFGQGTRLTVV.

The chain carries TRBV9 and TRBJ2-2; D is unresolved. The length of the CDR3 is 14 residues. V lost 4 bases and J lost 6, with 13 bases in between. In germline, CDR1 is SGDLS, CDR2 YYNGEE. CDR3 nucleotide sequence: TGTGCCAGCAGCCCCTTATTAGTCCCCGGGGAGCTGTTTTTT. Translating gives CASSPLLVPGELFF.

V gene TRBV18 combines with J gene TRBJ2-2; possibly TRBD2 for D (5 bases). V was trimmed by 0 bases and J by 1 base, leaving 9 bases between them. The CDR3 is 16 residues long. Per the germline V gene, CDR1 is KGHSH and CDR2 is LQKENI. CDR3 sequence (DNA): TGTGCCAGCTCACCACCGGAGCGGAGGAACACCGGGGAGCTGTTTTTT. Translation: CASSPPERRNTGELFF.

The chain recombines TRBV7-8 with TRBJ1-1, with D tentatively TRBD1 (5 bases). This CDR3 has 16 residues. Germline CDR1 SGHVS, CDR2 FQNEAQ. The V and J ends lost 5 bases and 0 bases respectively, with 16 bases between them. The CDR3 coding sequence is TGTGCCAGCAGCGGGGGAGGTGGGAAAGTGAACACTGAAGCTTTCTTT. It specifies CASSGGGGKVNTEAFF.

The V and J genes are TRBV24-1 and TRBJ2-1; D is uncertain. With 1 base removed from V and 10 bases from J, the gap between germline ends came to 4 bases. The CDR3 runs to 11 residues. Germline CDR1 KGHDR, CDR2 SFDVKD. The CDR3 protein is CATSDFREQFF. The CDR3, as DNA: TGTGCCACCAGTGATTTTCGGGAGCAGTTCTTC.

The chain links TRBV13 to TRBJ2-7; 9 positions agree with TRBD2. Germline CDR1 is PRHDT and CDR2 is FYEKMQ (reference sequence). The J segment lost 5 bases and the V segment lost 5 bases, leaving 7 bases of the junction unmatched. The CDR3 totals 14 residues. The CDR3 spells CASSRKREVDEQYF. DNA of the CDR3: TGTGCCAGCAGCCGAAAGCGGGAGGTCGACGAGCAGTACTTC.

The chain employs TRBV12-3 or TRBV12-4 and TRBJ1-6, with D possibly being TRBD1 (5 bases). V was shortened by 4 bases and J by 7 bases, with 8 bases between the two germline ends. The CDR3 is 13 amino acids. CDR3 in amino acids: CASSWGENSPLHF. In DNA, the CDR3 is TGTGCCAGCAGTTGGGGGGAGAATTCACCCCTCCACTTT.

This chain uses TRBV27 with TRBJ1-2, with D possibly TRBD1 on 5 matching bases. This CDR3 spans 13 amino acids. Per the germline V gene, CDR1 is MNHEY and CDR2 is SMNVEV (reference sequence). Deletions cut 5 bases from V and 3 bases from J, with 10 bases between. CDR3 nucleotides: TGTGCCAGCAGTACCCGGGGGGACTATGGCTACACCTTC. Its protein is CASSTRGDYGYTF.

The chain uses TRBV27 and TRBJ2-2, with a tentative D call TRBD2 (5 bases). The CDR3 is made up of 13 amino acids. Germline V lookup: CDR1 MNHEY, CDR2 SMNVEV (reference sequence). V was pared by 4 bases and J by 5 bases, with 8 bases between. The CDR3 loop is CASSYGRTGELFF. CDR3 coding DNA: TGTGCCAGCAGTTATGGGAGAACCGGGGAGCTGTTTTTT.

The chain couples TRBV18 to TRBJ1-3, with D perhaps matching TRBD1 (5 bases). Germline V lookup: CDR1 KGHSH, CDR2 LQKENI. CDR3 length: 13 residues. V dropped 6 bases and J dropped 2 bases, with 8 bases sitting between them. CDR3 residues: CASSLTAGNTIYF. CDR3 DNA: TGTGCCAGCTCGCTGACAGCTGGAAACACCATATATTTT.

This chain links TRBV29-1 with TRBJ2-3; maybe TRBD1 (5 bases). The germline V gene encodes CDR1 SQVTM and CDR2 ANQGSEA. The CDR3 runs to 13 residues. V was cut by 1 base and J by 12 bases, with 17 bases left in between. CDR3 sequence (DNA): TGCAGCGTTGAAGGCGTTTGGGGCCCCTTCCAGTATTTT. It encodes CSVEGVWGPFQYF.

This chain uses TRBV30 with TRBJ2-1, with D tentatively TRBD1 (6 bases). This CDR3 region has 15 residues. V was clipped by 4 bases and J by 7 bases, with 20 bases between them. Germline lookup yields CDR1 GTSNPN and CDR2 SVGIG (reference sequence). The DNA for the CDR3 is TGTGCCTGGATAGGATTGGGGGCTGGAGTAAATGAGCAGTTCTTC. Translating it yields CAWIGLGAGVNEQFF. Together with reference TRBV30 and TRBJ2-1, the CDR3 gives the full variable domain: SQTIHQWPATLVQPVGSPLSLECTVEGTSNPNLYWYRQAAGRGLQLLFYSVGIGQISSEVPQNLSASRPQDRQFILSSKKLLLSDSGFYLCAWIGLGAGVNEQFFGPGTRLTVL.

The chain is built from TRBV3-1 (or the pseudogene TRBV3-2) and TRBJ2-4, with 13 bases lining up with TRBD2. The J segment lost 0 bases and the V segment lost 2 bases, leaving 10 bases of the junction unmatched. Germline V lookup: CDR1 LGHDT, CDR2 YNNKEL (reference sequence). The CDR3 is 20 amino acids. For the CDR3, the DNA is TGTGCCAGCAGCCAACCCGGGACTAGCGGGGCCTTGGGAGCCAAAAACATTCAGTACTTC. This encodes CASSQPGTSGALGAKNIQYF.

V gene TRBV18 combines with J gene TRBJ2-2, with 8 bases matching TRBD2. Germline V gene data show CDR1 as KGHSH and CDR2 as LQKENI. V shed 4 bases, J shed 4 bases, and the junction held 5 bases outside the gene matches. The CDR3 consists of 15 residues. Here the CDR3 DNA reads TGTGCCAGCTCACGAGCGGGAGAGGGCACCGGGGAGCTGTTTTTT. It encodes CASSRAGEGTGELFF. The whole variable domain, filled in from reference TRBV18 and TRBJ2-2, reads NAGVMQNPRHLVRRRGQEARLRCSPMKGHSHVYWYRQLPEEGLKFMVYLQKENIIDESGMPKERFSAEFPKEGPSILRIQQVVRGDSAAYFCASSRAGEGTGELFFGEGSRLTVL.

There are a few counts of this clone. This chain uses TRBV20-1 with TRBJ1-2; TRBD1 matches 7 bases. Germline lookup yields CDR1 DFQATT and CDR2 SNEGSKA (reference sequence). The ends lost 3 bases at V and 3 bases at J; junction bases unmatched: 10. The CDR3 runs to 15 residues. CDR3 nucleotides: TGCAGTGCTAGTCTCGCTACCGGGACAGACTATGGCTACACCTTC. Its translation: CSASLATGTDYGYTF.

The chain employs TRBV18 and TRBJ2-3; D gene ambiguous. The CDR3 spans 13 residues. CDR1 is KGHSH and CDR2 is LQKENI in the germline V gene. Trimming took off 2 bases at V and 4 bases at J, with 7 bases between the two ends. CDR3: CASSPTSADTQYF. DNA of the CDR3: TGTGCCAGCTCACCAACCAGCGCAGATACGCAGTATTTT.

In the case of this clone: Compared with germline, one end of the junction differs, possibly owing to a read error. V gene TRBV28 combines with J gene TRBJ1-2; tentatively, D is TRBD1 (6 bases). Germline CDR1 is MDHEN and CDR2 is SYDVKM. CDR3 length equals 13 residues. In nucleotides, the CDR3 is TGTGCCAGCAGTTTGGACAGTTACTATGACTACACCTTC. This sequence encodes CASSLDSYYDYTF.

The chain recombines TRBV7-9 with TRBJ1-5, with D tentatively TRBD1 (5 bases). Germline CDR1 reads SEHNR; CDR2 reads FQNEAQ (reference sequence). The CDR3 is 12 amino acids. V shed 5 bases and J shed 7 bases, with 9 bases lying between them. The CDR3: CASSRGGQPQHF. DNA of the CDR3: TGTGCCAGCAGCCGGGGGGGGCAGCCCCAGCATTTT.

The chain joins TRBV19 to TRBJ1-5; unclear D gene. Trimming cost V 3 bases and J 0 bases, with 9 bases left between them. Germline loops: CDR1 LNHDA, CDR2 SQIVND (reference sequence). The CDR3 has 15 residues. The CDR3, as DNA: TGTGCCAGTAGTATCCGCGAGAATAGCAATCAGCCCCAGCATTTT. Its protein product is CASSIRENSNQPQHF.

The chain employs TRBV7-3 and TRBJ2-1; a weak D match, TRBD1 (6 bases). Germline CDR1 and CDR2: SGHTA and FQGTGA. The CDR3 covers 13 residues. The V end was cut by 4 bases, the J end by 9 bases, with 13 bases between. The CDR3 sequence is CASSSTLQGEQFF. The CDR3 bases are TGTGCCAGCAGCTCGACTCTACAGGGTGAGCAGTTCTTC.

The genes are TRBV25-1 and TRBJ2-7; the D gene is possibly TRBD1 (5 bases). V lost 4 bases and J 3 bases, leaving 13 bases between the germline ends. CDR3 size: 14 residues. Per germline, CDR1 MGHDK and CDR2 SYGVNS. CDR3 sequence reads: CASSGHQGFYEQYF. The CDR3 DNA sequence: TGTGCCAGCAGTGGCCACCAGGGATTCTACGAGCAGTACTTC.

The gene calls are TRBV4-3 and TRBJ1-2; the D is unclear. The CDR3 sequence is 14 residues long. Germline lookup yields CDR1 LGHNA and CDR2 YSLEER. Trimming left V 1 base short and J 4 bases short, with 10 bases between. The CDR3 sequence: CASSQGGQIYGYTF. As DNA, the CDR3 is TGCGCCAGCAGCCAAGGCGGGCAGATCTATGGCTACACCTTC.

This chain links TRBV19 with TRBJ1-3; D is unclear. Trimming removed 3 bases at V and 0 bases at J, with 21 bases between. This CDR3 is 19 amino acids long. Germline CDR1 reads LNHDA; CDR2 reads SQIVND (reference sequence). CDR3 sequence (DNA): TGTGCCAGTAGTATCTACCCCGTTCGGGAGAACCCCTCTGGAAACACCATATATTTT. Amino acid sequence: CASSIYPVRENPSGNTIYF.

The V gene is TRBV3-1 (or the pseudogene TRBV3-2), the J gene TRBJ1-2, with D unclear. The ends were cut back, 2 bases at V and 6 bases at J, with 13 bases in the middle. CDR3 length: 14 residues. Germline loops: CDR1 LGHDT, CDR2 YNNKEL (reference sequence). The CDR3 sequence: CASSQMRVPHGYTF. DNA for the CDR3: TGTGCCAGCAGCCAAATGAGGGTTCCCCATGGCTACACCTTC.

With respect to this clone: This sample includes further DNA sequences coding for the same CDR3. The chain combines TRBV14 with TRBJ2-1; the match to TRBD2 covers 13 bases. Germline CDR1 reads SGHDN; CDR2 reads FVKESK. This CDR3 has 14 residues. The trim removed 4 bases at V and 7 bases at J, leaving 1 base unmatched. CDR3 bases: TGTGCCAGCAGCCGACTAGCGGGAGGTAATGAGCAGTTCTTC. Residues: CASSRLAGGNEQFF.

The V gene is TRBV15, the J gene TRBJ1-1; TRBD1 might be the D (5 bases). The V and J ends lost 0 bases and 6 bases respectively, with 8 bases between them. The CDR3 loop spans 13 amino acids. Germline V gene sequence: CDR1 LNHNV, CDR2 YYDKDF (reference sequence). The CDR3 bases are TGTGCCACCAGCAGAGATGGGGGGGCTGAAGCTTTCTTT. Protein: CATSRDGGAEAFF.